Below, 8 T cell receptor beta chains from the same sample are listed, as sequenced in a study of Ad26.COV2.S vaccination and SARS-CoV-2 variants. The data were produced by immunoSEQ multiplex PCR, yet TCRdb's version contains in-frame clones alone and is incomplete. The table records just over 350,000 clones, just over 90% of them present only once. Material: peripheral blood, obtained after recovery from COVID-19. These receptors originate from a human donor who had recovered from COVID-19.

The chain has TRBV7-2 and TRBJ2-3, with D tentatively TRBD2 (7 bases). CDR1 is SGHTA and CDR2 is FQGNSA in the germline V gene. Trimming pared 6 bases from V and 2 bases from J, leaving 18 bases between. The CDR3 runs to 16 residues. CDR3 sequence: CASSLIWGGPTDTQYF. CDR3 nucleotide sequence: TGTGCCAGCAGTCTAATCTGGGGGGGGCCCACAGATACGCAGTATTTT.

The chain carries TRBV27 and TRBJ1-2; TRBD1 agrees at 8 bases. This CDR3 comprises 13 residues. Per germline, CDR1 MNHEY and CDR2 SMNVEV (reference sequence). The V and J ends lost 8 bases and 8 bases, in that order; junction bases with no gene match: 10. As DNA, the CDR3 is TGTGCCAGCTCACAGGGGGGCGTCAACGGCTACACCTTC. Encoded protein: CASSQGGVNGYTF.

This clone was counted a single time. The genes are TRBV7-9 and TRBJ1-2, with D maybe TRBD1 (5 bases). Germline V gene lookup returns CDR1 SEHNR and CDR2 FQNEAQ (reference sequence). With 5 bases removed from V and 8 bases from J, the gap between germline ends came to 15 bases. The CDR3 has 13 residues. CDR3 bases: TGTGCCAGCAGCGATGGGGGTATCAGCGGCTACACCTTC. It translates to CASSDGGISGYTF.

The gene calls are TRBV18 and TRBJ2-4, with D unresolved. The V gene's germline CDR1 is KGHSH and CDR2 LQKENI. Trimming removed 3 bases from V and 0 bases from J, with 12 bases in between. The CDR3 sequence is 16 residues long. CDR3 in amino acids: CASSPRDTQAKNIQYF. CDR3 sequence (DNA): TGTGCCAGCTCACCCCGAGACACCCAAGCCAAAAACATTCAGTACTTC.

V and J are TRBV9 and TRBJ2-1, with D possibly TRBD2 on 7 matching bases. Germline V gene sequence: CDR1 SGDLS, CDR2 YYNGEE. Trimming left V 0 bases short and J 4 bases short, with 14 bases between. The CDR3 covers 16 residues. The CDR3 DNA reads TGTGCCAGCAGCGTAGTGGGGGGGGCAGGATACAATGAGCAGTTCTTC. It yields the protein CASSVVGGAGYNEQFF.

This clone was seen a handful of times. This chain joins TRBV10-2 and TRBJ1-5; the match to TRBD1 covers 7 bases. Germline loops: CDR1 WSHSY, CDR2 SAAADI. V gave up 6 bases and J gave up 4 bases; unmatched junction bases: 6. CDR3 length: 14 residues. This CDR3 is CASSGAGGNQPQHF. CDR3 nucleotides: TGCGCCAGCAGCGGGGCAGGGGGTAATCAGCCCCAGCATTTT.

This clone occurred once. This chain joins TRBV7-9 and TRBJ2-5; possible D gene TRBD2, 6 bases. This CDR3 is built from 14 residues. The V end was cut by 1 base, the J end by 8 bases, with 14 bases between. Germline V CDR1 and CDR2: SEHNR, FQNEAQ (reference sequence). The CDR3 is CASSLGGKVPTQYF. CDR3 DNA sequence: TGTGCCAGCAGCTTAGGCGGGAAAGTGCCAACCCAGTACTTC.

The chain combines TRBV4-1 with TRBJ2-2; D uncertain. The CDR3 sequence is 13 residues long. Between the trimmed V and J ends, which lost 3 bases and 2 bases, there was a span of 4 bases. The germline V gene has CDR1 MGHRA and CDR2 YSYEKL. CDR3 sequence (DNA): TGCGCCAGCAGCCACCCAAACACCGGGGAGCTGTTTTTT. Translated, it gives CASSHPNTGELFF.